This TCR beta chain was captured in a study of shared clonotypes between healthy human individuals. Trimming pared 1 base from V and 12 bases from J, leaving 18 bases between. CDR1 SGHAT and CDR2 FQDESV come from the germline V gene (reference sequence). CDR3 length: 14 residues. Clones were read by immunoSEQ multiplex PCR, and TCRdb kept only the in-frame ones, dropping some. Altogether about 230,000 clones are present, 60% to 80% being singletons, with the ten largest covering 11%. On this clone itself: The antigen remains undetermined.

Study findings and constraints: A few donors had around 5.5% of their naive CD4 clonotypes in common.

Sample: memory CD4+ T cells sorted from blood. Subset specified: CD45RA-negative fraction. This sequence was found in a young man in good health. V and J are TRBV11-1 and TRBJ1-1; D is uncertain. The CDR3 DNA reads as TGTGCCAGCAGCTTAGAGTCCGGGATCCGTCGGACTTTCTTT. This encodes CASSLESGIRRTFF.